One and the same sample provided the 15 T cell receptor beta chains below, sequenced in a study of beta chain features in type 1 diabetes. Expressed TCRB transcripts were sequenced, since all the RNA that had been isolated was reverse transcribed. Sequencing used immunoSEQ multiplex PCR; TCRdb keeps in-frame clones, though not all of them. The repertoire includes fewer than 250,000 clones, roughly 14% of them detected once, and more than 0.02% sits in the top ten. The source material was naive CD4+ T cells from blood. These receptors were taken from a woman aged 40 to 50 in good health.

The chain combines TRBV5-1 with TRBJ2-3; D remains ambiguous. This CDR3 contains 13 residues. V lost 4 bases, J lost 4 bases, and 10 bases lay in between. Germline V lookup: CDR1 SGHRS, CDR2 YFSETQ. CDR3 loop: CASSPQVSDTQYF. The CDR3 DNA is TGCGCCAGCAGCCCTCAGGTCTCAGATACGCAGTATTTT.

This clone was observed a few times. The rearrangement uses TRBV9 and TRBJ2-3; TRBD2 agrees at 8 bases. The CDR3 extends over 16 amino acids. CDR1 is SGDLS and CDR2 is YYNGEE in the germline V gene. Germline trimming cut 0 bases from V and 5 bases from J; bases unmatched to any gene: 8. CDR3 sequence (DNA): TGTGCCAGCAGCGTAGCCCCACGGGGGGGGGAAGATACGCAGTATTTT. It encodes CASSVAPRGGEDTQYF.

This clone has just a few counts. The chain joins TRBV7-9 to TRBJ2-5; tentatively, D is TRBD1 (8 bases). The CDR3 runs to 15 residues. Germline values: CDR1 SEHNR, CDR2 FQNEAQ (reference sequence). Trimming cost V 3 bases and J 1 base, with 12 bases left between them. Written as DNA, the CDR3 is TGTGCCAGCAGCTTGTACAGGGGGGGCCAAGAGACCCAGTACTTC. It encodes CASSLYRGGQETQYF.

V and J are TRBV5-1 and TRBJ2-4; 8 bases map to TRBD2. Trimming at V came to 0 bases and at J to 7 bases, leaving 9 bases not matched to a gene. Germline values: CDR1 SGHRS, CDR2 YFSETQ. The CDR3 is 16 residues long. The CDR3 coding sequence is TGCGCCAGCAGCTTGGAGTTCGGGGGGGCCGTGAACATTCAGTACTTC. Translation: CASSLEFGGAVNIQYF.

The CDR3 sequence: CASRDSHNQPQHF. CDR3 nucleotides: TGTGCCAGTAGGGACAGCCACAATCAGCCCCAGCATTTT. This chain connects TRBV19 to TRBJ1-5; the D gene is possibly TRBD1 (6 bases). V shed 6 bases and J shed 3 bases, with 9 bases lying between them. The CDR3 is 13 residues long. CDR1 and CDR2 (germline): LNHDA, SQIVND (reference sequence).

CDR3 in amino acids: CASSRTSGGAGFF. As DNA, the CDR3 is TGTGCCAGCAGTCGGACTAGCGGGGGGGCAGGGTTCTTC. The rearrangement joins TRBV6-5 to TRBJ2-1; 15 positions match TRBD2. The V gene's germline CDR1 is MNHEY and CDR2 SVGAGI. The CDR3 length is 13 residues. V was clipped by 5 bases and J by 15 bases; unmatched bases: 5.

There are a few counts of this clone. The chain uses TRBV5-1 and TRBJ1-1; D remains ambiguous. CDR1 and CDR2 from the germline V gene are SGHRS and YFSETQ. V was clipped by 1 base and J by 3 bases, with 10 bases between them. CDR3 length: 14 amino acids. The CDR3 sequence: CASSLRVYDTEAFF. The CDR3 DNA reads TGCGCCAGCAGCTTGCGGGTGTACGACACTGAAGCTTTCTTT.

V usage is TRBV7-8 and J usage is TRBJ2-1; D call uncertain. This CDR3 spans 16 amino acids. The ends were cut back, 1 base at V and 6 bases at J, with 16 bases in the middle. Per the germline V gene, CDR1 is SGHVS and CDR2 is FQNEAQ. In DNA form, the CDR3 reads TGTGCCAGCAGCTTAGTTCCGGGTTTGTGGTTCAATGAGCAGTTCTTC. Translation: CASSLVPGLWFNEQFF.

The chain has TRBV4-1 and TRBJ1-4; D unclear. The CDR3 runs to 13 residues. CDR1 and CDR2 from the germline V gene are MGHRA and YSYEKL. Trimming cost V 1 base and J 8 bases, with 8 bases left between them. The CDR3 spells CASSQALAEKLFF. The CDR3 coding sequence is TGCGCCAGCAGCCAAGCGTTGGCCGAAAAACTGTTTTTT.

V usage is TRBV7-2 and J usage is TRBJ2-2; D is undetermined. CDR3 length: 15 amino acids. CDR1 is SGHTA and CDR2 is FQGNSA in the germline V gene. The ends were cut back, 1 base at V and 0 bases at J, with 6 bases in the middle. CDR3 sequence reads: CASSLVGTNTGELFF. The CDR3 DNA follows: TGTGCCAGCAGCTTAGTTGGCACGAACACCGGGGAGCTGTTTTTT.

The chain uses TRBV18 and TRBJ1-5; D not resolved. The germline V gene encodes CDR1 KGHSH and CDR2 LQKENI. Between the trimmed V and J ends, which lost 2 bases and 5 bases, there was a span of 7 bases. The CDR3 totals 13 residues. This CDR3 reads CASSPTAYQPQHF. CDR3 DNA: TGTGCCAGCTCACCAACAGCTTATCAGCCCCAGCATTTT.

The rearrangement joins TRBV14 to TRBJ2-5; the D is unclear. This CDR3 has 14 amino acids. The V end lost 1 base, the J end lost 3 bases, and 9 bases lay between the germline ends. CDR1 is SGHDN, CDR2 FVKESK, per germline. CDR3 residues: CASSQAARKETQYF. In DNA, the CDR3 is TGTGCCAGCAGCCAAGCTGCTAGAAAAGAGACCCAGTACTTC.

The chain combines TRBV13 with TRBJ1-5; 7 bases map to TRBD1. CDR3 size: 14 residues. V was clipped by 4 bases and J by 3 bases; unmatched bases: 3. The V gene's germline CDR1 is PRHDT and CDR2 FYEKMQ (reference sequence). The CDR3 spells CASSSGTVNQPQHF. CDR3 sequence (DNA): TGTGCCAGCAGCTCCGGGACAGTCAATCAGCCCCAGCATTTT.

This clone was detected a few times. CDR3 DNA: TGCGCCAGCAGCTTGGATTCACCCGACAGGGGGGATGAAGCTTTCTTT. Residues: CASSLDSPDRGDEAFF. The chain carries TRBV5-1 and TRBJ1-1, with 9 bases fitting TRBD1. Per the germline V gene, CDR1 is SGHRS and CDR2 is YFSETQ. The CDR3 totals 16 residues. V lost 0 bases, J lost 7 bases, and 10 bases stayed unmatched.

The CDR3 reads CASSFNTGVGNSPLHF. For the CDR3, the DNA is TGCGCCAGCAGCTTCAATACAGGGGTGGGAAATTCACCCCTCCACTTT. This rearrangement joins TRBV5-1 to TRBJ1-6; 7 bases align to TRBD1. V lost 2 bases and J lost 7; bases outside the gene matches: 9. Germline CDR1 and CDR2: SGHRS and YFSETQ. CDR3 length equals 16 residues. The full variable domain, its missing parts supplied by reference TRBV5-1 and TRBJ1-6, is KAGVTQTPRYLIKTRGQQVTLSCSPISGHRSVSWYQQTPGQGLQFLFEYFSETQRNKGNFPGRFSGRQFSNSRSEMNVSTLELGDSALYLCASSFNTGVGNSPLHFGNGTRLTVT.